This TCR beta chain is from a study of blood T cell repertoires in COVID-19. This CDR3 has 14 amino acids. Germline V gene sequence: CDR1 SGHAT, CDR2 FQNNGV. Trimming removed 3 bases from V and 4 bases from J; junction bases left unmatched: 3. The assay was immunoSEQ multiplex PCR, and TCRdb's table has in-frame clones only and misses some. The top ten clones hold roughly 17% of a sample with 120,000 to 150,000 clones, about 83% of them seen once. The rearrangement links TRBV11-2 to TRBJ1-1; 9 nucleotides align to TRBD1. Sequenced: peripheral blood. The origin of this receptor is a man aged 50 or older with acute or convalescent COVID-19. CDR3 sequence (DNA): TGTGCCAGCAGCTTTTCGACAGGGGGCACTGAAGCTTTCTTT. Translated, it gives CASSFSTGGTEAFF.